This T cell receptor (beta chain) originates from a study of radiotherapy plus CTLA-4 blockade in lung cancer. Whole-study context: Of all patients, under 20% responded objectively and approximately 31% showed disease control.

Overall study findings and caveats: Blood saw expansion of tumor-derived TCR clones after radiotherapy plus ipilimumab.

This clone was counted only a few times. The antigen remains unidentified. TCRdb's table, derived via immunoSEQ multiplex PCR, lists solely in-frame clones and lacks some. The data show about 88,000 clones, 55% to 75% seen once. Enrolled patients, whose metastatic non-small-cell lung cancer was chemo-refractory, received focal radiation plus CTLA-4 blockade with ipilimumab. The sequence was collected from a human donor with non-small cell lung cancer that progressed on radiotherapy plus ipilimumab. The source material was peripheral blood, sampled from a patient treated with radiotherapy plus ipilimumab.

The CDR3 spells CASSLVVGNTGELFF. As DNA, the CDR3 is TGTGCCAGCAGCTTAGTGGTCGGGAACACCGGGGAGCTGTTTTTT. This sequence joins TRBV7-3 and TRBJ2-2; D is unresolved. This CDR3 contains 15 residues. V lost 2 bases to trimming and J lost 1 base, with 8 bases between them. CDR1 and CDR2 (germline): SGHTA, FQGTGA.